This T cell receptor (beta chain) was documented in a study of T cells in Graves' hyperthyroidism and ophthalmopathy. As concerns this clonotype: What it binds is not known.

Study results and limitations: Blood also held most thyroid clonotypes expanded beyond 0.001. Ophthalmopathy, which appeared later, was predicted by the model a median approximately 6 months before onset.

Pregnant or lactating patients were excluded, as were those with uncontrolled infection or other autoimmune disease. The TCR beta CDR3 regions underwent amplification using RNA transcripts as the source. HTBI primers drove first-round RT-PCR of the TCR CDR3. TCRdb reanalysed the multiplex PCR reads using MiXCR and keeps one entry per CDR3 protein. The sample carries over 500,000 distinct CDR3 sequences, over 45% recorded once. This clonotype originated in an adult woman with Graves' disease, either hyperthyroidism or ophthalmopathy (not recorded which). Specimen: peripheral blood or thyroid tissue (not recorded which).

The CDR3 region has the DNA TGTGCCAGCAGTCCCGGCGGCCATTCAGGGGAAACACCCTACGAGCAGTACTTC. Translating gives CASSPGGHSGETPYEQYF. The rearrangement links TRBV7-2 to TRBJ2-7; tentative D call: TRBD1 (6 bases). Deletions cut 6 bases from V and 2 bases from J, with 26 bases between. CDR3 length equals 18 residues. CDR1 and CDR2 from the germline V gene are SGHTA and FQGNSA.